These T cell receptor beta chains were read from a single sample in a study of T cells after yellow fever vaccination. A single record per CDR3 protein comes from TCRdb applying MiXCR to the 5' RACE reads. In the table there are under 150,000 distinct CDR3 sequences, approximately 7.7% of which are singletons. Sequencing used CD4+ T cells sorted from PBMCs, obtained 5 days after the yellow fever booster vaccination. The receptors here all came from a man in his thirties or forties who received the YFV17D yellow fever vaccine. CDR3s include the opening cysteine and the closing phenylalanine or tryptophan. Each record gives: V gene, D gene, J gene, clone size, CDR3 protein, CDR3 DNA. A D gene is named only where the DNA matches it firmly. Some rows mark clone size as missing; the rest say once, few, many or name a class of expanded clone.

v_call: TRBV12-3/TRBV12-4; d_call: TRBD1; j_call: TRBJ2-7; clone_size: many; cdr3_aa: CASRSGQGFFYEQYF; cdr3_nt: TGTGCCAGCAGATCGGGACAGGGGTTTTTCTACGAGCAGTACTTC
v_call: TRBV5-1; d_call: TRBD2; j_call: TRBJ2-5; clone_size: few; cdr3_aa: CASSRGLAGGETQYF; cdr3_nt: TGCGCCAGCAGCAGGGGACTAGCGGGAGGGGAGACCCAGTACTTC
v_call: TRBV6-2/TRBV6-3; d_call: -; j_call: TRBJ1-1; clone_size: many; cdr3_aa: CASRRLGEAFF; cdr3_nt: TGTGCCAGCAGACGACTGGGTGAAGCTTTCTTT
v_call: TRBV20-1; d_call: TRBD1; j_call: TRBJ2-1; clone_size: few; cdr3_aa: CSATGTGVDEQFF; cdr3_nt: TGCAGTGCGACCGGGACAGGGGTCGATGAGCAGTTCTTC
v_call: TRBV5-4; d_call: -; j_call: TRBJ2-7; clone_size: -; cdr3_aa: CASSFTSSLTYEQYF; cdr3_nt: TGTGCCAGCAGCTTTACTAGCTCCCTCACCTACGAGCAGTACTTC
v_call: TRBV10-3; d_call: -; j_call: TRBJ1-1; clone_size: -; cdr3_aa: CAISDAGRERTEAFF; cdr3_nt: TGTGCCATCAGTGACGCAGGTCGCGAACGTACTGAAGCTTTCTTT
v_call: TRBV6-2/TRBV6-3; d_call: -; j_call: TRBJ1-1; clone_size: few; cdr3_aa: CASGKGSTEAFF; cdr3_nt: TGTGCCAGCGGAAAAGGTAGCACTGAAGCTTTCTTT
v_call: TRBV7-2; d_call: TRBD2; j_call: TRBJ2-1; clone_size: many; cdr3_aa: CASSLQILAGGEQFF; cdr3_nt: TGTGCCAGCAGCTTACAAATTCTAGCGGGAGGGGAGCAGTTCTTC
v_call: TRBV14; d_call: -; j_call: TRBJ2-5; clone_size: many; cdr3_aa: CASSPTRAQETQYF; cdr3_nt: TGTGCCAGCAGCCCTACAAGGGCCCAAGAGACCCAGTACTTC
v_call: TRBV19; d_call: TRBD2; j_call: TRBJ2-7; clone_size: few; cdr3_aa: CASSRGALAGDSYEQYF; cdr3_nt: TGTGCCAGTAGTCGTGGGGCACTAGCGGGAGATTCCTACGAGCAGTACTTC
v_call: TRBV5-6; d_call: -; j_call: TRBJ2-5; clone_size: many; cdr3_aa: CASSLADRSEETQYF; cdr3_nt: TGTGCCAGCAGCTTAGCGGACAGATCCGAAGAGACCCAGTACTTC
v_call: TRBV6-2/TRBV6-3; d_call: -; j_call: TRBJ2-3; clone_size: -; cdr3_aa: CASSYSRDRGQSPSGSRTDTQYF; cdr3_nt: TGTGCCAGCAGTTACTCGCGGGACAGGGGCCAAAGCCCTAGCGGGAGCCGTACAGATACGCAGTATTTT
v_call: TRBV20-1; d_call: -; j_call: TRBJ2-2; clone_size: -; cdr3_aa: CSAKDSGSTGELFF; cdr3_nt: TGCAGTGCGAAGGATTCAGGGTCTACCGGGGAGCTGTTTTTT
v_call: TRBV7-2; d_call: TRBD2; j_call: TRBJ2-5; clone_size: many; cdr3_aa: CASSFSGWRETQYF; cdr3_nt: TGTGCCAGCAGCTTTAGCGGGTGGCGGGAGACCCAGTACTTC
v_call: TRBV29-1; d_call: -; j_call: TRBJ2-5; clone_size: many; cdr3_aa: CSVGGRTQETQYF; cdr3_nt: TGCAGCGTTGGTGGACGGACCCAAGAGACCCAGTACTTC
v_call: TRBV7-2; d_call: TRBD1; j_call: TRBJ1-6; clone_size: many; cdr3_aa: CASSFRDRVNSPLHF; cdr3_nt: TGTGCCAGCAGCTTCCGGGACAGGGTGAATTCACCCCTCCACTTT
v_call: TRBV20-1; d_call: TRBD1; j_call: TRBJ2-5; clone_size: many; cdr3_aa: CSAQTGVEETQYF; cdr3_nt: TGCAGTGCTCAGACAGGGGTTGAAGAGACCCAGTACTTC
v_call: TRBV7-2; d_call: TRBD1; j_call: TRBJ2-7; clone_size: many; cdr3_aa: CASSLVTTGDYEQYF; cdr3_nt: TGTGCCAGCAGCTTAGTTACGACAGGGGATTACGAGCAGTACTTC
v_call: TRBV5-1; d_call: -; j_call: TRBJ2-7; clone_size: many; cdr3_aa: CASSSDSYEQYF; cdr3_nt: TGCGCCAGCAGCTCCGATTCCTACGAGCAGTACTTC